This TCR beta chain appears in the sequencing data of a study of OX40 agonist ivuxolimab in advanced cancers. V was pared by 3 bases and J by 2 bases, with 14 bases between. Germline V lookup: CDR1 SNHLY, CDR2 FYNNEI. CDR3 size: 16 residues. In regard to this clone: Its specificity is unknown.

The repertoire was sequenced with immunoSEQ multiplex PCR; TCRdb's copy has only in-frame clones and lacks some. The data show some 130,000 clones, with about nine tenths seen just once and less than 1.1% held by the top ten. Broader study findings: Some patients without response likewise showed low normalized clonal expansion.

The sequences come from CD4+ or CD8+ T cells sorted from blood, collected in a trial of the OX40 agonist ivuxolimab. This TCR was sampled from an adult with an advanced solid tumor such as melanoma, head and neck, liver or kidney cancer. The chain uses TRBV2 and TRBJ2-1, with a weak D call TRBD1 (6 bases). CDR3 in DNA: TGTGCCAGCAGTGATATGGCAGGGGAACCCTACAATGAGCAGTTCTTC. This translates into CASSDMAGEPYNEQFF.